The rows below give T cell receptor beta chains drawn from one sample of a study of blood T cell repertoires in COVID-19. TCRdb's copy holds only in-frame clones and misses some; the assay was immunoSEQ multiplex PCR. The sample has hundreds of thousands of clones, nearly 90% seen once; the top ten hold 1.5% to 2%. The sample comprised PBMCs or T cells enriched from blood (not recorded which). These receptors were collected from a woman between 18 and 29 years old with acute COVID-19. Both conserved end residues are part of each CDR3. Fields, in order: clone size, J gene, CDR3 length, D gene, V gene, CDR3 protein, CDR3 DNA. D genes are given only for firm matches. The size entry is marked missing in some rows and otherwise reads once, few, many or a size class.

. TRBJ2-3 15 TRBD1 TRBV7-6 CASSPRTGATDTQYF TGTGCCAGCAGCCCGCGGACAGGGGCCACAGATACGCAGTATTTT
. TRBJ2-3 15 . TRBV2 CASSAISGLTDTQYF TGTGCCAGCAGTGCCATTAGCGGACTCACAGATACGCAGTATTTT
. TRBJ1-2 14 . TRBV6-1 CASSEVGVNYGYTF TGTGCCAGCAGTGAAGTGGGAGTTAACTATGGCTACACCTTC
. TRBJ1-5 14 . TRBV19 CASSISRANQPQHF TGTGCCAGTAGTATTTCCAGGGCCAATCAGCCCCAGCATTTT
. TRBJ2-7 16 . TRBV6-2/TRBV6-3 CASSYLDFLRSYEQYF TGTGCCAGCAGTTACCTGGACTTCCTTAGGTCCTACGAGCAGTACTTC
. TRBJ2-5 15 TRBD2 TRBV9 CASSESLAGAETQYF TGTGCCAGCAGCGAATCACTAGCGGGGGCAGAGACCCAGTACTTC
. TRBJ2-3 15 TRBD2 TRBV7-9 CASSFGTSGTDTQYF TGTGCCAGCAGCTTTGGGACTAGCGGCACAGATACGCAGTATTTT
once TRBJ1-6 13 . TRBV10-1 CASKRYEASPLHF TGCGCCAGCAAGCGCTATGAAGCTTCACCCCTCCACTTT
. TRBJ1-2 16 TRBD1 TRBV6-5 CASSYSRGQFYYGYTF TGTGCCAGCAGTTACTCGAGGGGACAGTTTTATTATGGCTACACCTTC
. TRBJ2-7 16 TRBD1 TRBV7-9 CASSGNFRDRSYEQYF TGTGCCAGCAGCGGTAATTTCCGGGACAGATCATACGAGCAGTACTTC
. TRBJ2-7 13 TRBD1 TRBV6-5 CASSVGQKDEQYF TGTGCCAGCAGCGTGGGACAGAAGGACGAGCAGTACTTC
once TRBJ1-1 14 TRBD1 TRBV4-2 CASTTDRGPNEAFF TGTGCCAGCACCACAGACAGGGGGCCTAATGAAGCTTTCTTT
. TRBJ1-2 16 TRBD1 TRBV11-2 CASSLPITGGANGYTF TGTGCCAGCAGCTTACCAATAACAGGGGGCGCGAATGGCTACACCTTC
. TRBJ1-6 13 . TRBV25-1 CASSEEELFPLHF TGTGCCAGCAGTGAAGAGGAGCTATTTCCCCTCCACTTT
. TRBJ2-7 15 TRBD2 TRBV5-6 CASSPGREESYEQYF TGTGCCAGCAGCCCGGGGCGGGAGGAGTCCTACGAGCAGTACTTC
. TRBJ1-5 15 . TRBV7-9 CASSLEGRHNQPQHF TGTGCCAGCAGCCTGGAGGGACGGCACAATCAGCCCCAGCATTTT
. TRBJ1-2 14 . TRBV19 CASRTQGDLWGYTF TGTGCCAGTAGGACTCAGGGTGATTTATGGGGCTACACCTTC
. TRBJ2-1 13 TRBD1 TRBV29-1 CSARTGAYNEQFF TGCAGCGCCAGGACAGGGGCCTACAATGAGCAGTTCTTC
. TRBJ2-7 12 . TRBV28 CASSSSPYEQYF TGTGCCAGCAGTTCCTCCCCCTACGAGCAGTACTTC
. TRBJ1-4 15 . TRBV5-1 CASSLGLKLNEKLFF TGCGCCAGCAGCTTGGGCCTTAAACTTAATGAAAAACTGTTTTTT
. TRBJ2-7 15 TRBD2 TRBV6-5 CASKRTSAFPYEQYF TGTGCCAGCAAAAGGACTAGCGCGTTTCCCTACGAGCAGTACTTC
once TRBJ2-2 14 . TRBV4-1 CASSQQGNTGELFF TGCGCCAGCAGCCAACAGGGGAACACCGGGGAGCTGTTTTTT
few TRBJ1-1 14 TRBD1 TRBV5-1 CASSLGQGNAEAFF TGCGCCAGCAGCTTGGGACAGGGGAACGCTGAAGCTTTCTTT
. TRBJ2-7 16 TRBD2 TRBV27 CASSLSESGRTYEQYF TGTGCCAGCAGTTTATCGGAGAGCGGGAGGACCTACGAGCAGTACTTC
few TRBJ1-2 17 TRBD1 TRBV7-6 CASSLAASDRGQSGYTF TGTGCCAGCAGCTTAGCGGCCTCGGACAGGGGGCAGAGTGGCTACACCTTC
. TRBJ2-7 13 TRBD1 TRBV29-1 CSVVTGQGYEQYF TGCAGCGTTGTTACGGGACAGGGCTACGAGCAGTACTTC
. TRBJ2-5 13 TRBD1 TRBV11-3 CASSPGQASTQYF TGTGCCAGCAGCCCCGGACAGGCTTCAACCCAGTACTTC
. TRBJ1-1 14 . TRBV28 CASSLIQTNTEAFF TGTGCCAGCAGTTTGATACAAACGAACACTGAAGCTTTCTTT
. TRBJ1-1 16 TRBD1 TRBV11-1 CASSLYLQGENTEAFF TGTGCCAGCAGCCTATACTTACAGGGGGAGAACACTGAAGCTTTCTTT
. TRBJ2-5 15 TRBD2 TRBV11-2 CASSRWGAGVETQYF TGTGCCAGCAGCCGCTGGGGAGCGGGGGTTGAGACCCAGTACTTC
. TRBJ1-2 13 . TRBV6-5 CASRVSEKLGYTF TGTGCCAGCAGAGTCTCGGAGAAACTTGGCTACACCTTC
. TRBJ1-1 14 TRBD1 TRBV11-2 CASRKQGADTEAFF TGTGCCAGCAGAAAACAGGGGGCGGACACTGAAGCTTTCTTT
. TRBJ1-2 13 . TRBV11-2 CASSLTDGYGYTF TGTGCCAGCAGCCTAACCGATGGTTATGGCTACACCTTC
many TRBJ1-1 13 . TRBV19 CASSIAITTEAFF TGTGCCAGTAGTATAGCTATTACCACTGAAGCTTTCTTT
. TRBJ2-7 16 TRBD1 TRBV5-6 CASSPEGQGILYEQYF TGTGCCAGCAGCCCGGAGGGACAGGGGATTCTCTACGAGCAGTACTTC
. TRBJ1-1 15 TRBD1 TRBV6-2/TRBV6-3 CASSYQQGLRTEAFF TGTGCCAGCAGTTACCAACAGGGGTTGCGCACTGAAGCTTTCTTT
. TRBJ2-1 15 . TRBV6-4 CASSPMSVPYNEQFF TGTGCCAGCAGCCCTATGAGTGTTCCCTACAATGAGCAGTTCTTC
once TRBJ2-1 15 TRBD2 TRBV24-1 CATSGTSGPLGEQFF TGTGCCACCAGTGGAACTAGCGGGCCGTTGGGTGAGCAGTTCTTC
. TRBJ1-6 15 TRBD1 TRBV15 CATSVRDSLNSPLHF TGTGCCACCAGCGTTCGGGACAGCCTTAATTCACCCCTCCACTTT
. TRBJ2-3 16 TRBD2 TRBV9 CASSDASGGITDTQYF TGTGCCAGCAGCGATGCTAGCGGGGGGATCACAGATACGCAGTATTTT
. TRBJ2-3 14 . TRBV30 CAWRGGAHTDTQYF TGTGCCTGGAGAGGGGGGGCTCACACAGATACGCAGTATTTT
. TRBJ2-7 17 TRBD1 TRBV7-2 CASTEEGMGQGVGEQYF TGTGCCAGCACCGAAGAGGGTATGGGACAGGGAGTCGGGGAGCAGTACTTC
few TRBJ1-2 11 . TRBV28 CASRAQDGYTF TGTGCCAGCAGAGCTCAAGATGGCTACACCTTC